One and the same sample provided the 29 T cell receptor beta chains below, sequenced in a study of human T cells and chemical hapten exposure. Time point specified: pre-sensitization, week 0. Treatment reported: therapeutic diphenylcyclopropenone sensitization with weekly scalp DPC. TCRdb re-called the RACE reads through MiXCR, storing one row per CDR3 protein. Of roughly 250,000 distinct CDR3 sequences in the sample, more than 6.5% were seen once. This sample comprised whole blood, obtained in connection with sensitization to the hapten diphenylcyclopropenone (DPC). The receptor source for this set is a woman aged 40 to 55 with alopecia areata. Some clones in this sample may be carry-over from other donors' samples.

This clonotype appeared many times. Here the CDR3 DNA reads TGTGCCAGCAGCTTAGCCGGACGGGGCCATGAAAAACTGTTTTTT. It specifies CASSLAGRGHEKLFF. This chain uses TRBV7-9 with TRBJ1-4, with D tentatively TRBD1 (5 bases). The CDR3 length is 15 residues. The V gene's germline CDR1 is SEHNR and CDR2 FQNEAQ (reference sequence). Deletions cut 0 bases from V and 6 bases from J, with 11 bases between.

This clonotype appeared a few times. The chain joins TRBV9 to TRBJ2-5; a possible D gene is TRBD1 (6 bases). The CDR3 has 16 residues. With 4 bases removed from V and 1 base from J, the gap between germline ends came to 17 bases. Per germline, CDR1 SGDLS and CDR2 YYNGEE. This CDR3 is CASSLREGQIQETQYF. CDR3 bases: TGTGCCAGCAGCCTCAGGGAAGGACAGATCCAAGAGACCCAGTACTTC.

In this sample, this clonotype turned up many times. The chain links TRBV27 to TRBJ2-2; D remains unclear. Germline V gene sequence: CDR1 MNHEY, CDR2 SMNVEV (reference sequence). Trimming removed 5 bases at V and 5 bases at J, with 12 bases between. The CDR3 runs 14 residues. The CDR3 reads CASSRIIATGELFF. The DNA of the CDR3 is TGTGCCAGCAGTCGGATTATAGCAACCGGGGAGCTGTTTTTT.

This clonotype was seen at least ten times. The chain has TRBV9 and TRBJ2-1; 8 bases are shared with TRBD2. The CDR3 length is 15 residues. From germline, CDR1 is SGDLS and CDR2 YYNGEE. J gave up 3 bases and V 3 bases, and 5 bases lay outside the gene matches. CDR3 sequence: CASSGSGSIYNEQFF. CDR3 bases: TGTGCCAGCAGCGGCAGCGGGAGCATCTACAATGAGCAGTTCTTC.

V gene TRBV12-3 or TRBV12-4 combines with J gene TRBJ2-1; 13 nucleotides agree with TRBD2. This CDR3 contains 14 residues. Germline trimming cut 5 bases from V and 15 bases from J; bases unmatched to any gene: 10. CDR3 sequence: CASSTGLAGAGLFF. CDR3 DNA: TGTGCCAGCAGTACCGGACTAGCGGGAGCGGGTCTGTTCTTC.

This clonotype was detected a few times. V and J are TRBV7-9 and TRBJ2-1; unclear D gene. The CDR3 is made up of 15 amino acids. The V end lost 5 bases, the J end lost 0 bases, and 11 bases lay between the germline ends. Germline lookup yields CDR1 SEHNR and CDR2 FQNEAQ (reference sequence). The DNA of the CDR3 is TGTGCCAGCAGCCCTTTGGCGCACTCCTACAATGAGCAGTTCTTC. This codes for CASSPLAHSYNEQFF.

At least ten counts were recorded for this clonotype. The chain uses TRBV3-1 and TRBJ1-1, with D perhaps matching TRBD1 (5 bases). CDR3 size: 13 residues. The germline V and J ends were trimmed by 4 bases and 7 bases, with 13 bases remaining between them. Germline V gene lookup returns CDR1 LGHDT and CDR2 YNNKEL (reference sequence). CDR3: CASSRGRGNEAFF. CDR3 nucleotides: TGTGCCAGCAGCCGGGGACGGGGCAATGAAGCTTTCTTT.

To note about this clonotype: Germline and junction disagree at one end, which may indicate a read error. The CDR3, as DNA: TGTGGCTGGAGTCCCCACCTGGGCACCAGGGAGCTGTTTTTT. It encodes CGWSPHLGTRELFF. This rearrangement joins TRBV30 to TRBJ2-2; D gene uncertain. CDR1 is GTSNPN, CDR2 SVGIG, per germline (reference sequence). This CDR3 comprises 14 residues.

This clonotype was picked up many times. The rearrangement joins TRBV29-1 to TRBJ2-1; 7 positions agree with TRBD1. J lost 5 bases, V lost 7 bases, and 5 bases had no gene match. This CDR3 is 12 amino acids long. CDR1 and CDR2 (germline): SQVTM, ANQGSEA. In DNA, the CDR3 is TGCAGCGGCGACAGGGATGACAATGAGCAGTTCTTC. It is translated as CSGDRDDNEQFF.

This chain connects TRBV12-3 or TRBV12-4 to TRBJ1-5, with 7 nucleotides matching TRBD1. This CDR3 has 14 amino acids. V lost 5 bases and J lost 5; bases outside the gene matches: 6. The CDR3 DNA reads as TGTGCCAGCAGTCTTGACAGGGAGTATCAGCCCCAGCATTTT. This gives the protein CASSLDREYQPQHF.

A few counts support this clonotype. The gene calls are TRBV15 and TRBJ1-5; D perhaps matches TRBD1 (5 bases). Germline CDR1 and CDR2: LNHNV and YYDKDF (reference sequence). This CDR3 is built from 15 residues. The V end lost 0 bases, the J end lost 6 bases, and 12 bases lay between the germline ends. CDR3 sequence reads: CATSRDFQGRQPQHF. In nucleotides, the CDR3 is TGTGCCACCAGCAGAGATTTCCAGGGCCGTCAGCCCCAGCATTTT.

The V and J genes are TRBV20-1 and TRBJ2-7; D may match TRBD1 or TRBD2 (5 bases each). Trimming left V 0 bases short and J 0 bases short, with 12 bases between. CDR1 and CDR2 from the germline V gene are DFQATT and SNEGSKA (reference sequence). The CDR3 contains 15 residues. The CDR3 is CSAREGIGASYEQYF. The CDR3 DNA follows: TGCAGTGCTAGAGAAGGTATCGGGGCCTCCTACGAGCAGTACTTC.

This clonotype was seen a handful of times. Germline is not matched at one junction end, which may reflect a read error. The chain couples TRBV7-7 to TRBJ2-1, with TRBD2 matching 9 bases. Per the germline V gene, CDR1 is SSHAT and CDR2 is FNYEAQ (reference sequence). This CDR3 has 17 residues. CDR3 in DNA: TGTGCTAGCAGCGTAGGGACTAGCATAGGGTCCTACAATGAGCAGTTCTTC. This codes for CASSVGTSIGSYNEQFF.

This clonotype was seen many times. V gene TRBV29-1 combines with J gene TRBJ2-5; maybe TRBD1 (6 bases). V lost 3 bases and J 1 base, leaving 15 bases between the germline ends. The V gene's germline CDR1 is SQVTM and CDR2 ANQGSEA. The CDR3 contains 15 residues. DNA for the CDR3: TGCAGCGTTGATAAGGCAGGGGATGGCCAAGAGACCCAGTACTTC. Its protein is CSVDKAGDGQETQYF.

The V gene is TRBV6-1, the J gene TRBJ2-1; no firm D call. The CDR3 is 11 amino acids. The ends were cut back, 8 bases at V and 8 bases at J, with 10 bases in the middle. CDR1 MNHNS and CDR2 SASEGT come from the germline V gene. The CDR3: CASCSFDEQFF. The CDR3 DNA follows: TGTGCCAGCTGTAGTTTCGATGAGCAGTTCTTC.

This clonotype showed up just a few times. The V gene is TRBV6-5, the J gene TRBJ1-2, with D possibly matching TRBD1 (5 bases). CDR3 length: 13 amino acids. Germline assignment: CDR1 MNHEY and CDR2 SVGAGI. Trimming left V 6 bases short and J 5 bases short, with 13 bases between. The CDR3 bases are TGTGCCAGCAGCCCCGGACACCCATATGGCTACACCTTC. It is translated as CASSPGHPYGYTF.

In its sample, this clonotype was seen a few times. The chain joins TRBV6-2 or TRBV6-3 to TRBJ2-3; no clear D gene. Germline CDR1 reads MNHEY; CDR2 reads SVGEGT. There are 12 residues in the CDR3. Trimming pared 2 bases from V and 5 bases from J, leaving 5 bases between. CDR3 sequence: CASSYELDTQYF. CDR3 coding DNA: TGTGCCAGCAGTTACGAGTTAGATACGCAGTATTTT.

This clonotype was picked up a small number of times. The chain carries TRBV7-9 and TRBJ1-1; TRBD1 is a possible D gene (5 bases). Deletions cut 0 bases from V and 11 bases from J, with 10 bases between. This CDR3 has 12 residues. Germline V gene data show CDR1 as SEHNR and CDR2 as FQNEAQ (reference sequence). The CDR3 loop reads CASSLAAGWAFF. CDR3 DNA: TGTGCCAGCAGCTTAGCGGCAGGGTGGGCTTTCTTT.

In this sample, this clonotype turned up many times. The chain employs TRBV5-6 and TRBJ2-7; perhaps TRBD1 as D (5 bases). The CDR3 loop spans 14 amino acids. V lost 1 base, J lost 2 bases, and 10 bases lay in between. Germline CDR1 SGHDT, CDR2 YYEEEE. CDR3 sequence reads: CASSLWTTPYEQYF. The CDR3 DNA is TGTGCCAGCAGCTTGTGGACAACCCCCTACGAGCAGTACTTC. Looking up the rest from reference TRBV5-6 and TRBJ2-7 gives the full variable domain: DAGVTQSPTHLIKTRGQQVTLRCSPKSGHDTVSWYQQALGQGPQFIFQYYEEEERQRGNFPDRFSGHQFPNYSSELNVNALLLGDSALYLCASSLWTTPYEQYFGPGTRLTVT.

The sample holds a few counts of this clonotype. This CDR3 reads CASSSGTGANTGELFF. CDR3 nucleotides: TGTGCCAGCAGTTCGGGGACAGGGGCAAACACCGGGGAGCTGTTTTTT. V and J are TRBV28 and TRBJ2-2; TRBD1 matches at 10 bases. Losses at the gene ends were 4 bases for V and 2 bases for J; bases not matched to a gene: 4. In germline, CDR1 is MDHEN, CDR2 SYDVKM. The CDR3 contains 16 residues.

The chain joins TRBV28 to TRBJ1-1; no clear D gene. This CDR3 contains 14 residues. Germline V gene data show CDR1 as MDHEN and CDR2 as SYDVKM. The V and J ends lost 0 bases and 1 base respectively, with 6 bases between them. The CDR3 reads CASSLWWTNTEAFF. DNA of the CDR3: TGTGCCAGCAGTTTATGGTGGACGAACACTGAAGCTTTCTTT.

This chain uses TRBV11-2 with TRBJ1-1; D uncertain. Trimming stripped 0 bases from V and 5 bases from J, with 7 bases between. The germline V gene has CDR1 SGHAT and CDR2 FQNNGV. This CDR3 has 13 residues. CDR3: CASSLDLWTEAFF. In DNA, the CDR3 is TGTGCCAGCAGCTTAGATCTCTGGACTGAAGCTTTCTTT.

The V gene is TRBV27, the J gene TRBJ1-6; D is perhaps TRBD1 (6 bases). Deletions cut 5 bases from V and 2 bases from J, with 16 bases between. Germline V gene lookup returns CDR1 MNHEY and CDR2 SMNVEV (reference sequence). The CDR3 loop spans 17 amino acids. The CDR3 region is CASSNTPKGAYNSPLHF. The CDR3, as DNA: TGTGCCAGCAGTAATACCCCAAAGGGGGCCTATAATTCACCCCTCCACTTT.

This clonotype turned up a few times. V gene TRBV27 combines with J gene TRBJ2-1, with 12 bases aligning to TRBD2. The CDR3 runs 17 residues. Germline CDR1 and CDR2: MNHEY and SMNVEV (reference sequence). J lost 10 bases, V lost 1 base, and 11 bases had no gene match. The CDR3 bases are TGTGCCAGCAGTTTATTAGGTCTGGCTAGCGGGGGGGTGGAGCAGTTCTTC. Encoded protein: CASSLLGLASGGVEQFF.

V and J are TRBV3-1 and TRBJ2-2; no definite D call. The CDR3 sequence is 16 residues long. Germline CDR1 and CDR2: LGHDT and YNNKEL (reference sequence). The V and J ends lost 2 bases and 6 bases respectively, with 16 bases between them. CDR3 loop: CASSQPGALSAGELFF. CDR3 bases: TGTGCCAGCAGCCAACCGGGCGCGTTAAGCGCCGGGGAGCTGTTTTTT.

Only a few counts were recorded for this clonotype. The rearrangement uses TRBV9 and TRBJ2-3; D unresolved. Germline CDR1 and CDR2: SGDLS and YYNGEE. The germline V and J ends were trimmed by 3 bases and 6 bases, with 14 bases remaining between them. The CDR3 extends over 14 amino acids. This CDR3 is CASSAAGPRDTQYF. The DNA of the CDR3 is TGTGCCAGCAGCGCGGCAGGCCCTCGGGATACGCAGTATTTT.

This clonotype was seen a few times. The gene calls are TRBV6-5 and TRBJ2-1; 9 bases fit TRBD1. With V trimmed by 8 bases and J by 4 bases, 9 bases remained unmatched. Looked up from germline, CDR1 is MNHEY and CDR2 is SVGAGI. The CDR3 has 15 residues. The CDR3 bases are TGTGCCAGCGCATCCGGGACAGGGCGTTACAATGAGCAGTTCTTC. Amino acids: CASASGTGRYNEQFF.

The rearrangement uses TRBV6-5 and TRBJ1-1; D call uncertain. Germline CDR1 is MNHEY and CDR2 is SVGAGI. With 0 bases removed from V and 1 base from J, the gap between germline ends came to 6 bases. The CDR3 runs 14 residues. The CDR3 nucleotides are TGTGCCAGCAGTTACTCGTCGGAGAACACTGAAGCTTTCTTT. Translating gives CASSYSSENTEAFF.

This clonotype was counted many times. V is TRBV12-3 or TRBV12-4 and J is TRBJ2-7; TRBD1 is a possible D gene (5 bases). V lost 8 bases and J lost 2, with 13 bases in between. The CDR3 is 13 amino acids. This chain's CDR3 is CASGLAGTYEQYF. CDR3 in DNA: TGTGCCAGCGGATTGGCAGGGACCTACGAGCAGTACTTC.